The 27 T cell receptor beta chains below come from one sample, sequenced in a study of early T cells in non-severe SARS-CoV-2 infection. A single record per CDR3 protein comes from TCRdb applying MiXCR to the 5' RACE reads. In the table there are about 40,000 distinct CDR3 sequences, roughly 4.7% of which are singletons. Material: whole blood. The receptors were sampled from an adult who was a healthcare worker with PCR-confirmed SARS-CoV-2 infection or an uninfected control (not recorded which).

In DNA form, the CDR3 reads TGTGCCAGCAGCTTCGACAGGCAAGATTTGTACTTC. Amino acids: CASSFDRQDLYF. This chain links TRBV11-2 with TRBJ2-7; maybe TRBD1 (6 bases). The CDR3 runs 12 residues. Trimming shortened V by 3 bases and J by 12 bases, and 15 bases separated the two germline ends. Germline values: CDR1 SGHAT, CDR2 FQNNGV.

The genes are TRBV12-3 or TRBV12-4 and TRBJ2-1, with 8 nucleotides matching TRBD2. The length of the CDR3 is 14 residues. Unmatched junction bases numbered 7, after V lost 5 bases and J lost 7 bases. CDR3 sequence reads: CASSPRAGVNEQFF. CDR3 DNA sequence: TGTGCCAGCAGTCCACGAGCGGGAGTTAATGAGCAGTTCTTC.

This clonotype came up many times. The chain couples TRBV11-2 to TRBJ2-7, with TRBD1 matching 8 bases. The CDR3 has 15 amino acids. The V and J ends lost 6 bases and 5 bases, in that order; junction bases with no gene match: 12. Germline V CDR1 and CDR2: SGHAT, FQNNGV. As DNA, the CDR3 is TGTGCCAGCAGGTCCCCTCGGGACAGGATACACGAGCAGTACTTC. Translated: CASRSPRDRIHEQYF.

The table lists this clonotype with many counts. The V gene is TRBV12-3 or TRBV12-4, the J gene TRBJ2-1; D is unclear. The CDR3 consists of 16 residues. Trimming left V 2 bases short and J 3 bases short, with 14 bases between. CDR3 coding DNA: TGTGCCAGCAGTTTACACCCACAAATTAACTACAATGAGCAGTTCTTC. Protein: CASSLHPQINYNEQFF.

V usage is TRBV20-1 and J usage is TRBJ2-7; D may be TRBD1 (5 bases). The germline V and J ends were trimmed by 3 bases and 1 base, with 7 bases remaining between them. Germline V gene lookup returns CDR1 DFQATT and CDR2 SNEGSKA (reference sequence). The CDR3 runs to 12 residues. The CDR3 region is CSASKGSYEQYF. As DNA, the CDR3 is TGCAGTGCTAGTAAGGGGTCCTACGAGCAGTACTTC.

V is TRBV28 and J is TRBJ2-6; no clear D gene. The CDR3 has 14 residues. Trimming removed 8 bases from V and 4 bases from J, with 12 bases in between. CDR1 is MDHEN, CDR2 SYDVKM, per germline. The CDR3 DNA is TGTGCCAGCGGAGCGAATGTAGGGGCCAACGTCCTGACTTTC. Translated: CASGANVGANVLTF.

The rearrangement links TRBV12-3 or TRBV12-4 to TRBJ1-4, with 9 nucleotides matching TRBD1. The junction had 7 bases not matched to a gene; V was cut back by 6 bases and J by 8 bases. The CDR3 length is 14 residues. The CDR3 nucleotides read TGTGCCAGCAGGACCGGGACAGGGCCCGAAAAACTGTTTTTT. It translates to CASRTGTGPEKLFF.

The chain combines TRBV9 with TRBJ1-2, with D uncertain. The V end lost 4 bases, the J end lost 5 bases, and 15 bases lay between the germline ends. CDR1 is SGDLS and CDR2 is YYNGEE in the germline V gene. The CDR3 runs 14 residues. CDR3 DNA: TGTGCCAGCAGCCCGCCACTTGAAGGGTATGGCTACACCTTC. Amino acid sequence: CASSPPLEGYGYTF.

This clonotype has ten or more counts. DNA for the CDR3: TGTGCCAGCAGTCCCCGGACAGCGCGGAGCACTGAAGCTTTCTTT. This translates into CASSPRTARSTEAFF. The chain recombines TRBV27 with TRBJ1-1, with D perhaps matching TRBD1 (6 bases). The CDR3 has 15 amino acids. Deletions cut 5 bases from V and 4 bases from J, with 17 bases between. From germline, CDR1 is MNHEY and CDR2 SMNVEV (reference sequence).

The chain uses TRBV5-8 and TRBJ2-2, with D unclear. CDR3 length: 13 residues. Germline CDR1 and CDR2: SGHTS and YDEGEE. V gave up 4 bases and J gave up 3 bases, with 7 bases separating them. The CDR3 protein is CASSKQDTGELFF. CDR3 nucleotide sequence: TGTGCCAGCAGCAAACAAGACACCGGGGAGCTGTTTTTT.

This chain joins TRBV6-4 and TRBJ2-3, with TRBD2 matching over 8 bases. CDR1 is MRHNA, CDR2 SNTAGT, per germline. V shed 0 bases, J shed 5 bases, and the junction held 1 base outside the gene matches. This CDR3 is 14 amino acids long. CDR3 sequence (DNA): TGTGCCAGCAGTGACTCGAGCGGGGGAGATACGCAGTATTTT. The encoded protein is CASSDSSGGDTQYF.

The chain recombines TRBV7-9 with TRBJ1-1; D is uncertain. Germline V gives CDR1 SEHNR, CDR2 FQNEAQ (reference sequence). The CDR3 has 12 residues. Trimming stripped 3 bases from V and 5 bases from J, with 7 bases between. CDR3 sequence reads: CASSLMETEAFF. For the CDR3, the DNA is TGTGCCAGCAGCTTGATGGAGACTGAAGCTTTCTTT.

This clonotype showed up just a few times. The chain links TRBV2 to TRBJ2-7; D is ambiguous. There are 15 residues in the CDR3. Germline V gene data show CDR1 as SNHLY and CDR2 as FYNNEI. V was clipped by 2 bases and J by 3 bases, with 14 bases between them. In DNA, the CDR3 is TGTGCCAGCAGTGAACGCAGGCCGTTGATCTACGAGCAGTACTTC. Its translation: CASSERRPLIYEQYF.

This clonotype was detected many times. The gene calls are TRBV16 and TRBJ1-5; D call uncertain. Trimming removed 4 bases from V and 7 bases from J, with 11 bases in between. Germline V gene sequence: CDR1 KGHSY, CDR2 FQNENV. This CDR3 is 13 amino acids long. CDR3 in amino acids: CASSLSEEQPQHF. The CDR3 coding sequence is TGTGCCAGCAGCCTATCGGAGGAACAGCCCCAGCATTTT.

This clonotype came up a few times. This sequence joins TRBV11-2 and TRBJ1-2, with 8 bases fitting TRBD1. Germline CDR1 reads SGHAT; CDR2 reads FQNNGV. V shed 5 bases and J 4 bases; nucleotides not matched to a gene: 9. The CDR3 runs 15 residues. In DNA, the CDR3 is TGTGCCAGCAGCCATCCACAGGGGGATTTCTATGGCTACACCTTC. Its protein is CASSHPQGDFYGYTF.

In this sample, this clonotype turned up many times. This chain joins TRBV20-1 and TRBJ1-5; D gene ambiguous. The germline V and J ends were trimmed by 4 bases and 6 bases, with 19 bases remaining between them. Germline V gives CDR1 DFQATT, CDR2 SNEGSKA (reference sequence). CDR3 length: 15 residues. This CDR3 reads CSATEEAVGSQPQHF. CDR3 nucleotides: TGCAGTGCTACAGAGGAAGCGGTAGGGAGTCAGCCCCAGCATTTT.

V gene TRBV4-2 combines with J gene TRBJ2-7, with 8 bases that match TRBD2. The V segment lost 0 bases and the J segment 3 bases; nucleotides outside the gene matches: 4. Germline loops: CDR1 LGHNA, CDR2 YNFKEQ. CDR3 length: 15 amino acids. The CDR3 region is CASSQEREVFYEQYF. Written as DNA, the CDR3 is TGTGCCAGCAGCCAAGAGCGGGAGGTATTCTACGAGCAGTACTTC.

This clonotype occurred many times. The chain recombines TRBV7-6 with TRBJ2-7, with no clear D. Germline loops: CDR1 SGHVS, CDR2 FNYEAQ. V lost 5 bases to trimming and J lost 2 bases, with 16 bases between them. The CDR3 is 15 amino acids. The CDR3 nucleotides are TGTGCCAGCAGCCAAAGCCGGGCGGTGCCCTACGAGCAGTACTTC. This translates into CASSQSRAVPYEQYF.

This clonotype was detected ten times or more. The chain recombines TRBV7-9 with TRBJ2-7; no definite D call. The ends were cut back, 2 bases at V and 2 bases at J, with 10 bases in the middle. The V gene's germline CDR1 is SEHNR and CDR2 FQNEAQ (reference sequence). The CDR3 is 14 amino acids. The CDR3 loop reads CASSLTDGPYEQYF. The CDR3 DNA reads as TGTGCCAGCAGCTTAACGGACGGACCCTACGAGCAGTACTTC.

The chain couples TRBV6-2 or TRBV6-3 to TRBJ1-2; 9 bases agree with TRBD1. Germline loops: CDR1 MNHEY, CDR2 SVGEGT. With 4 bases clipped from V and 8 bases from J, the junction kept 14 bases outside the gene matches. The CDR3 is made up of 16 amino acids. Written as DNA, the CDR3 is TGTGCCAGCAGTTTCCGGGACAGGGAAAGTACGGGCGGCTACACCTTC. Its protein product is CASSFRDRESTGGYTF.

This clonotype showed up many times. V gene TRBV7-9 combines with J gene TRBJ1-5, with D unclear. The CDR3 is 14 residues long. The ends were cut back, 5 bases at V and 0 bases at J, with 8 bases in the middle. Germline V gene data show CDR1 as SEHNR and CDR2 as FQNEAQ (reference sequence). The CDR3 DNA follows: TGTGCCAGCAGCCCTGTAGGTAGCAATCAGCCCCAGCATTTT. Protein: CASSPVGSNQPQHF.

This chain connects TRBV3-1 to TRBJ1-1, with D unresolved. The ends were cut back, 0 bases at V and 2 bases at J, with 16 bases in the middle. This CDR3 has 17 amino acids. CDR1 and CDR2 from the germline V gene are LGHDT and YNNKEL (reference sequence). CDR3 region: CASSQDSAGIINTEAFF. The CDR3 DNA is TGTGCCAGCAGCCAAGACTCCGCGGGGATCATCAACACTGAAGCTTTCTTT.

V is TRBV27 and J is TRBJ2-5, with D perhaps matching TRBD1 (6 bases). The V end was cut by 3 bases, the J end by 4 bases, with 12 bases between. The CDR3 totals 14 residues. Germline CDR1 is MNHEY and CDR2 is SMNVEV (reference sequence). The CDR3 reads CASSFSGTPETQYF. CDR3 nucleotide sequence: TGTGCCAGCAGTTTTTCCGGGACACCAGAGACCCAGTACTTC.

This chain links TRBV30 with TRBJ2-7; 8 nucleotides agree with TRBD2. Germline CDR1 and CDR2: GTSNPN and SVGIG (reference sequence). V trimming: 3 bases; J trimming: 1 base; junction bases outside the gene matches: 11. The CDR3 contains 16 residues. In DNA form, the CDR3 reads TGTGCCTGGAGGTCCGGGACTAGTGTTGAGTCCTACGAGCAGTACTTC. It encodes CAWRSGTSVESYEQYF.

The CDR3 sequence is CASSEVQKPNQPQHF. In nucleotides, the CDR3 is TGTGCCAGCAGTGAAGTGCAGAAACCCAATCAGCCCCAGCATTTT. The chain carries TRBV2 and TRBJ1-5; D not certain. The V end lost 1 base, the J end lost 3 bases, and 10 bases lay between the germline ends. CDR1 SNHLY and CDR2 FYNNEI come from the germline V gene. This CDR3 contains 15 residues.

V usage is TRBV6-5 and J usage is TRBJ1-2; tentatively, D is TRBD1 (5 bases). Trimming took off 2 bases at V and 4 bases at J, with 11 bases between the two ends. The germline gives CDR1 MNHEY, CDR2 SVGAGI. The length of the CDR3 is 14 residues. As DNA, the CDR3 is TGTGCCAGCAGTTACGGGGGGAGCATCTATGGCTACACCTTC. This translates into CASSYGGSIYGYTF.

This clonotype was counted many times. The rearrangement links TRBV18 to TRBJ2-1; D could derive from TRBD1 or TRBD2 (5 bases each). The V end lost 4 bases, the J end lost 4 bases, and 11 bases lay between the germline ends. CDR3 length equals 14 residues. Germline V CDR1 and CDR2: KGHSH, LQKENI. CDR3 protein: CASSQPGRYNEQFF. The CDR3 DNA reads TGTGCCAGCTCACAACCGGGACGTTACAATGAGCAGTTCTTC.